This TCR beta chain appears in the sequencing data of a study of blood T cell repertoires in COVID-19. Looking at the study overall: The study drew acute and convalescent COVID-19 samples from the United States, Italy and Spain. PBMCs, B-cell-depleted T cells, or T cells were the source of the cDNA or gDNA that made up the material.

This clone has just a few counts. Each participant's cohort was designated according to participant-reported clinical history. In the authors' workflow: Amplifying reference gene primers gave estimates of nucleated cell counts. Clones were read by immunoSEQ multiplex PCR, and TCRdb kept only the in-frame ones, dropping some. The V and J calls and clone size were taken over from that table, and D and trimming were inferred from the DNA. This table holds roughly 250,000 clones, approximately 90% found once. The source of this sequence is a middle-aged woman with acute COVID-19. Source material: PBMCs or T cells enriched from blood (not recorded which).

The CDR3 loop is CASSVDPSPGYGYTF. In DNA form, the CDR3 reads TGTGCCAGCAGCGTAGACCCCTCTCCAGGCTATGGCTACACCTTC. The genes are TRBV9 and TRBJ1-2, with D uncertain. The length of the CDR3 is 15 residues. Between the trimmed V and J ends, which lost 0 bases and 4 bases, there was a span of 13 bases. The germline CDR1 and CDR2 sequences are SGDLS and YYNGEE.